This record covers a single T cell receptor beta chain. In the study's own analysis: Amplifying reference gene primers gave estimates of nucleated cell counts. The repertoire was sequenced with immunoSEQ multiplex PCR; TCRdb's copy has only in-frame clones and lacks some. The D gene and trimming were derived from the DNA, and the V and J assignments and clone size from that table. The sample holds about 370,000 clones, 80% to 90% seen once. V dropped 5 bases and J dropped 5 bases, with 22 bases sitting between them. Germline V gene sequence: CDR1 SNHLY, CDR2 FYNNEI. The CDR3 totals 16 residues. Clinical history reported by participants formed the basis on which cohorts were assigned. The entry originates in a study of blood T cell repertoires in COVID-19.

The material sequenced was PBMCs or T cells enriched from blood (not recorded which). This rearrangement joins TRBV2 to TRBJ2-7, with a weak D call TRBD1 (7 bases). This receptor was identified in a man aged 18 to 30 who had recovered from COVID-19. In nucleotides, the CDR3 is TGTGCCAGCAGTTGGGGACTGACAGGGTATTCAGACGAGCAGTACTTC. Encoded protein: CASSWGLTGYSDEQYF.